What follows are 28 T cell receptor beta chains derived from one specimen sequenced in a study of T cells after posttransplantation cyclophosphamide. TCRdb keeps only in-frame clones here, not all; method: immunoSEQ multiplex PCR. Singletons are absent from the sample, which has some 10,000 clones. Busulfan-fludarabine conditioning, marrow transplant, and cyclophosphamide on days +3 and +4 were administered. The sample was PBMCs, taken after allogeneic stem cell transplant with posttransplant cyclophosphamide. The receptors shown here come from a female patient in her 40s who received an allogeneic stem cell transplant from a related donor, was CMV-positive, and had no GVHD. Part of the T cell pool may stem from the graft donor.

This clone was counted ten times or more. This chain uses TRBV15 with TRBJ1-2, with D tentatively TRBD1 (5 bases). V dropped 0 bases and J dropped 5 bases, with 16 bases sitting between them. There are 16 residues in the CDR3. The germline V gene has CDR1 LNHNV and CDR2 YYDKDF (reference sequence). As DNA, the CDR3 is TGTGCCACCAGCAGAGAGTTATCCAGGGTAGGGTATGGCTACACCTTC. Its protein product is CATSRELSRVGYGYTF. Based on the CDR3 plus reference TRBV15 and TRBJ1-2, the full variable domain is DAMVIQNPRYQVTQFGKPVTLSCSQTLNHNVMYWYQQKSSQAPKLLFHYYDKDFNNEADTPDNFQSRRPNTSFCFLDIRSPGLGDTAMYLCATSRELSRVGYGYTFGSGTRLTVV.

This clone has a count of ten or more. The chain recombines TRBV11-2 with TRBJ2-1; 12 bases line up with TRBD1. There are 14 residues in the CDR3. J lost 12 bases, V lost 5 bases, and 8 bases had no gene match. Germline V CDR1 and CDR2: SGHAT, FQNNGV. CDR3: CASSDRDRGLWQFF. In DNA form, the CDR3 reads TGTGCCAGCAGCGACCGGGACAGGGGGCTTTGGCAGTTCTTC.

This clone was picked up many times. The gene calls are TRBV5-1 and TRBJ1-1; TRBD1 matches at 8 bases. After removal of 2 bases from V and 2 bases from J, the junction contained 5 bases not matched to a gene. The germline CDR1 and CDR2 sequences are SGHRS and YFSETQ. This CDR3 comprises 15 residues. CDR3 sequence: CASSFGGQGNTEAFF. Here the CDR3 DNA reads TGCGCCAGCAGCTTCGGCGGACAGGGTAACACTGAAGCTTTCTTT.

The sample holds many counts of this clone. This chain uses TRBV19 with TRBJ2-7, with 9 bases fitting TRBD1. The CDR3 sequence is 14 residues long. V lost 7 bases, J lost 5 bases, and 9 bases stayed unmatched. Germline lookup yields CDR1 LNHDA and CDR2 SQIVND (reference sequence). In DNA form, the CDR3 reads TGTGCCAGTACCAAGGGACAGGGAACCCACGAGCAGTACTTC. Translated, it gives CASTKGQGTHEQYF.

This clone was picked up many times. J is TRBJ2-7 and V is TRBV4-3, with a weak D call TRBD2 (5 bases). Trimming took 2 bases from V and 0 from J, leaving 11 bases between them. Germline CDR1 reads LGHNA; CDR2 reads YSLEER. This CDR3 spans 15 amino acids. This chain's CDR3 is CASSQNPRGSYEQYF. As DNA, the CDR3 is TGCGCCAGCAGCCAAAACCCACGGGGCTCCTACGAGCAGTACTTC.

This clone has ten or more counts. At one boundary the junction diverges from the germline segment, which might be a read error. The chain combines TRBV7-9 with TRBJ1-1; 9 bases are a match to TRBD1. Germline V lookup: CDR1 SEHNR, CDR2 FQNEAQ (reference sequence). This CDR3 is built from 12 residues. This CDR3 is CASSPTGGANLF. CDR3 DNA sequence: TGTGCCAGCAGCCCAACAGGGGGCGCGAACCTCTTT. The full variable domain, with the rest looked up from reference TRBV7-9 and TRBJ1-1, is DTGVSQNPRHKITKRGQNVTFRCDPISEHNRLYWYRQTLGQGPEFLTYFQNEAQLEKSRLLSDRFSAERPKGSFSTLEIQRTEQGDSAMYLCASSPTGGANLFGQGTRLTVV.

This clone came up many times. The chain couples TRBV6-2 or TRBV6-3 to TRBJ2-1; 9 bases agree with TRBD1. Germline V gives CDR1 MNHEY, CDR2 SVGEGT. This CDR3 is 16 amino acids long. Losses at the gene ends were 6 bases for V and 4 bases for J; bases not matched to a gene: 10. CDR3 in amino acids: CASRSGTGISYNEQFF. In DNA, the CDR3 is TGTGCCAGCAGATCCGGGACAGGGATATCATACAATGAGCAGTTCTTC.

This clone was observed many times. V usage is TRBV6-5 and J usage is TRBJ1-1; the D gene is possibly TRBD1 (6 bases). This CDR3 is built from 16 residues. V lost 2 bases and J 1 base, leaving 14 bases between the germline ends. CDR1 MNHEY and CDR2 SVGAGI come from the germline V gene. CDR3 in DNA: TGTGCCAGCAGTTACCAACGGGGGGGCACGAACACTGAAGCTTTCTTT. Its translation is CASSYQRGGTNTEAFF.

At least ten counts were recorded for this clone. The CDR3 sequence is CASSAGAGLGEQYF. CDR3 nucleotide sequence: TGTGCCAGCAGTGCGGGGGCAGGTTTAGGCGAGCAGTACTTC. V is TRBV27 and J is TRBJ2-7, with a tentative D call TRBD2 (7 bases). CDR1 is MNHEY, CDR2 SMNVEV, per germline (reference sequence). The CDR3 length is 14 residues. Trimming cost V 5 bases and J 6 bases, with 17 bases left between them.

At least ten counts were recorded for this clone. The V gene is TRBV6-2 or TRBV6-3, the J gene TRBJ2-7; D possibly corresponds to TRBD1 (6 bases). The CDR3 sequence is 14 residues long. Germline loops: CDR1 MNHEY, CDR2 SVGEGT. The V end lost 5 bases, the J end lost 2 bases, and 13 bases lay between the germline ends. Here the CDR3 DNA reads TGTGCCAGCAGTCACGACAGGAGTCCCTACGAGCAGTACTTC. It is translated as CASSHDRSPYEQYF.

This clone appeared many times. This chain joins TRBV7-8 and TRBJ2-3, with unresolved D. Germline loops: CDR1 SGHVS, CDR2 FQNEAQ. V was shortened by 2 bases and J by 3 bases, with 6 bases between the two germline ends. This CDR3 is 13 amino acids long. The CDR3 loop reads CASSLLRTDTQYF. For the CDR3, the DNA is TGTGCCAGCAGCTTACTGAGGACAGATACGCAGTATTTT.

Many counts were recorded for this clone. This chain joins TRBV2 and TRBJ2-7, with TRBD1 identical over 9 bases. CDR3 length: 14 amino acids. Germline lookup yields CDR1 SNHLY and CDR2 FYNNEI. The ends lost 5 bases at V and 1 base at J; junction bases unmatched: 3. The CDR3 DNA is TGTGCCAGCAGTCGGGACAGGGCGTCCTACGAGCAGTACTTC. Encoded protein: CASSRDRASYEQYF.

This clone was counted ten times or more. The rearrangement links TRBV6-1 to TRBJ1-2, with D perhaps TRBD1 (6 bases). The CDR3 has 14 residues. V shed 6 bases and J shed 5 bases, with 16 bases lying between them. Germline assignment: CDR1 MNHNS and CDR2 SASEGT. Here the CDR3 DNA reads TGTGCCAGCAGACCCGGGACACTAACTTATGGCTACACCTTC. It translates to CASRPGTLTYGYTF.

This clone was observed at least ten times. This rearrangement joins TRBV6-6 to TRBJ2-7; D tentatively fits TRBD1 or TRBD2 (5 bases each). The CDR3 is made up of 12 amino acids. Per germline, CDR1 MNHNY and CDR2 SVGAGI (reference sequence). With 9 bases removed from V and 3 bases from J, the gap between germline ends came to 12 bases. The DNA of the CDR3 is TGTGCCAGTCAAGGGGAGCGCTACGAGCAGTACTTC. Protein product: CASQGERYEQYF.

Many counts were recorded for this clone. The chain couples TRBV28 to TRBJ1-1, with 7 positions matching TRBD1. The CDR3 extends over 13 amino acids. From germline, CDR1 is MDHEN and CDR2 SYDVKM. After removal of 2 bases from V and 8 bases from J, the junction contained 5 bases not matched to a gene. CDR3 protein: CASSLSLDREAFF. CDR3 bases: TGTGCCAGCAGTTTAAGTTTGGACAGGGAAGCTTTCTTT.

This clone was counted many times. At one end, the junction sequence differs from germline, possibly due to a read error. The chain has TRBV2 and TRBJ1-6; tentatively, D is TRBD1 (6 bases). The CDR3 loop spans 15 amino acids. Per the germline V gene, CDR1 is SNHLY and CDR2 is FYNNEI. CDR3 DNA sequence: TGTGCCAGCACTGAAGGGACATCTCATAATTCACCCCTCCACTTT. Its protein is CASTEGTSHNSPLHF.

This clone was seen at least ten times. Here the CDR3 DNA reads TGCAGCGTCGCACCTACAGGGGGGACTGAAGCTTTCTTT. Encoded protein: CSVAPTGGTEAFF. The chain combines TRBV29-1 with TRBJ1-1; 8 bases are a match to TRBD1. The CDR3 has 13 amino acids. V shed 6 bases, J shed 5 bases, and the junction held 8 bases outside the gene matches. Germline CDR1 reads SQVTM; CDR2 reads ANQGSEA.

This clone appeared many times. The chain couples TRBV10-1 to TRBJ2-7; 12 bases align to TRBD1. CDR1 WNHNN and CDR2 SYGVQD come from the germline V gene (reference sequence). The V segment lost 6 bases and the J segment 9 bases; nucleotides outside the gene matches: 3. The length of the CDR3 is 12 residues. The CDR3 region is CASRGTGGAQYF. In nucleotides, the CDR3 is TGCGCCAGCAGAGGGACAGGGGGCGCGCAGTACTTC.

There are many counts of this clone. The CDR3 is CASSPQDSPGELFF. The CDR3 bases are TGTGCCAGCAGCCCACAGGACAGTCCCGGGGAGCTGTTTTTT. The chain has TRBV7-9 and TRBJ2-2; the D gene is possibly TRBD1 (6 bases). The germline V gene has CDR1 SEHNR and CDR2 FQNEAQ (reference sequence). The CDR3 length is 14 residues. Trimming stripped 5 bases from V and 6 bases from J, with 13 bases between.

The chain is built from TRBV28 and TRBJ2-3; TRBD1 agrees at 10 bases. The length of the CDR3 is 16 residues. Germline V gene lookup returns CDR1 MDHEN and CDR2 SYDVKM. V shed 6 bases, J shed 6 bases, and the junction held 12 bases outside the gene matches. This CDR3 is CASSYLWDRGVDTQYF. CDR3 bases: TGTGCCAGCAGCTACCTATGGGACAGGGGTGTGGATACGCAGTATTTT.

There are many counts of this clone. This sequence joins TRBV6-6 and TRBJ2-1; no clear D gene. Germline V gene lookup returns CDR1 MNHNY and CDR2 SVGAGI (reference sequence). V was shortened by 2 bases and J by 3 bases, with 11 bases between the two germline ends. This CDR3 is built from 15 residues. The CDR3 protein is CASSYGAEFYNEQFF. The CDR3 coding sequence is TGTGCCAGCAGTTACGGTGCGGAATTCTACAATGAGCAGTTCTTC.

This clone occurred many times. Written as DNA, the CDR3 is TGTGCCAGCAGTCGTCGCGGGGCGGGGGCAAATGAGCAGTTCTTC. Translation: CASSRRGAGANEQFF. The genes are TRBV12-3 or TRBV12-4 and TRBJ2-1, with D possibly TRBD2 on 7 matching bases. CDR3 length: 15 residues. The ends were cut back, 5 bases at V and 7 bases at J, with 18 bases in the middle.

This clone was counted ten times or more. The chain is built from TRBV24-1 and TRBJ2-1; D is unresolved. The CDR3 is made up of 14 amino acids. Trimming took 4 bases from V and 9 from J, leaving 15 bases between them. Per the germline V gene, CDR1 is KGHDR and CDR2 is SFDVKD. CDR3 sequence: CATSDPRVALEQFF. In DNA, the CDR3 is TGTGCCACCAGTGACCCCAGAGTGGCCCTTGAGCAGTTCTTC.

The table lists this clone with many counts. The chain uses TRBV11-2 and TRBJ2-3, with D possibly being TRBD2 (7 bases). Germline V gives CDR1 SGHAT, CDR2 FQNNGV. This CDR3 region has 16 residues. The V end lost 0 bases, the J end lost 6 bases, and 16 bases lay between the germline ends. The DNA of the CDR3 is TGTGCCAGCAGCTTAGATCGAGGTGGGGGGGCGGATACGCAGTATTTT. As protein: CASSLDRGGGADTQYF.

This clone has a handful of counts. The gene calls are TRBV25-1 and TRBJ2-5; 8 nucleotides agree with TRBD1. V trimming: 2 bases; J trimming: 0 bases; junction bases outside the gene matches: 2. The CDR3 contains 15 residues. CDR1 and CDR2 from the germline V gene are MGHDK and SYGVNS. The CDR3 DNA reads as TGTGCCAGCAGTGAAGACAGGGGATACCAAGAGACCCAGTACTTC. Protein product: CASSEDRGYQETQYF.

This clone was seen repeatedly, ten times or more. The chain is built from TRBV7-2 and TRBJ2-3; no firm D call. CDR3 length: 16 amino acids. Trimming pared 7 bases from V and 2 bases from J, leaving 19 bases between. From germline, CDR1 is SGHTA and CDR2 FQGNSA. CDR3 amino acids: CASTKWLPTHTDTQYF. The CDR3 nucleotides are TGTGCCAGCACGAAGTGGCTCCCCACCCACACAGATACGCAGTATTTT. The full variable domain, in which reference TRBV7-2 and TRBJ2-3 provide the parts outside the CDR3, is GAGVSQSPSNKVTEKGKDVELRCDPISGHTALYWYRQSLGQGLEFLIYFQGNSAPDKSGLPSDRFSAERTGGSVSTLTIQRTQQEDSAVYLCASTKWLPTHTDTQYFGPGTRLTVL.

V gene TRBV28 combines with J gene TRBJ2-5, with D possibly TRBD2 on 5 matching bases. This CDR3 is built from 14 residues. Germline assignment: CDR1 MDHEN and CDR2 SYDVKM. V was cut by 6 bases and J by 6 bases, with 17 bases left in between. CDR3 DNA: TGTGCCAGCAGCCGCCCGGGGTTTGGGAAGACCCAGTACTTC. Translating gives CASSRPGFGKTQYF.

In its sample, this clone ranks as medium-sized. The chain links TRBV10-3 to TRBJ1-1; tentatively, D is TRBD1 (6 bases). Germline assignment: CDR1 ENHRY and CDR2 SYGVKD. The CDR3 contains 16 residues. Trimming took 0 bases from V and 1 from J, leaving 12 bases between them. The CDR3 DNA reads TGTGCCATCAGTGAGTCGTCAGGGGCCACGAACACTGAAGCTTTCTTT. It specifies CAISESSGATNTEAFF.